The 17 T cell receptor beta chains reported below all come from one sample, sequenced in a study of T cell repertoires in cytomegalovirus infection. TCRdb recomputed calls from the reads with MiXCR, one row per CDR3 protein. The sample holds about 680,000 distinct CDR3 sequences, about 24% seen once. The sequenced sample consisted of CD8+ T cells from PBMCs. The source is a human donor in good health (CMV status not recorded). Some clones in this sample may be carry-over from other donors' samples.

This clonotype was recorded a few times. The rearrangement joins TRBV15 to TRBJ2-1, with 10 bases aligning to TRBD1. The V gene end was trimmed by 5 bases and the J gene end by 3 bases; junction bases not matched to a gene: 4. The CDR3 extends over 15 amino acids. Germline V gives CDR1 LNHNV, CDR2 YYDKDF (reference sequence). DNA of the CDR3: TGTGCCACCAGCGGACGGACAGGGGGCTACAATGAGCAGTTCTTC. Its translation: CATSGRTGGYNEQFF.

In regard to this clonotype: A much larger clone differs by one base, so this may be a read error. The chain employs TRBV7-6 and TRBJ2-4, with D possibly TRBD1 on 5 matching bases. The CDR3 spans 18 residues. The V end was cut by 1 base, the J end by 4 bases, with 20 bases between. Germline-derived CDR1 and CDR2 are SGHVS and FNYEAQ. CDR3 DNA sequence: TGTGCCAGCAGCTTAGGTGAAGAGGCAGGGATGAAAAAAAACATTCAGTACTTC. Translating it yields CASSLGEEAGMKKNIQYF.

This clonotype was seen a handful of times. This chain's CDR3 is CASSRRQLRGPRAEAFF. The CDR3 nucleotides are TGTGCCAGCAGTAGACGACAGCTGAGGGGCCCCCGGGCTGAAGCTTTCTTT. The chain combines TRBV28 with TRBJ1-1; a possible D gene is TRBD1 (5 bases). V lost 5 bases and J 6 bases, leaving 25 bases between the germline ends. The CDR3 has 17 amino acids. Germline assignment: CDR1 MDHEN and CDR2 SYDVKM.

This clonotype was recorded at least ten times. This chain uses TRBV24-1 with TRBJ2-1; D is perhaps TRBD2 (7 bases). The CDR3 sequence is 15 residues long. The germline V gene encodes CDR1 KGHDR and CDR2 SFDVKD. With 0 bases removed from V and 4 bases from J, the gap between germline ends came to 9 bases. The CDR3 here is CATSDLRGGYNEQFF. The DNA for the CDR3 is TGTGCCACCAGTGATTTGAGGGGGGGTTACAATGAGCAGTTCTTC.

This clonotype appeared many times. CDR3 bases: TGTGCCAGCAGTGCGGGGGATTTCACTGAAGCTTTCTTT. As protein: CASSAGDFTEAFF. The chain recombines TRBV6-1 with TRBJ1-1, with D perhaps TRBD1 (5 bases). V was cut by 4 bases and J by 4 bases, with 10 bases left in between. The CDR3 runs to 13 residues. Germline lookup yields CDR1 MNHNS and CDR2 SASEGT.

This clonotype appeared a few times. The chain carries TRBV2 and TRBJ1-1; D remains unclear. Looked up from germline, CDR1 is SNHLY and CDR2 is FYNNEI. The CDR3 loop spans 13 amino acids. V was pared by 3 bases and J by 2 bases, with 7 bases between. The CDR3 DNA is TGTGCCAGCAGTGATGTCGGAAACACTGAAGCTTTCTTT. It yields the protein CASSDVGNTEAFF.

The chain recombines TRBV28 with TRBJ2-2, with TRBD1 matching over 10 bases. This CDR3 has 16 amino acids. CDR1 and CDR2 from the germline V gene are MDHEN and SYDVKM. V was pared by 4 bases and J by 4 bases, with 6 bases of the junction left unmatched. The CDR3 here is CASSSRTGGRTGELFF. The DNA for the CDR3 is TGTGCCAGCAGTTCCCGGACAGGGGGTCGCACCGGGGAGCTGTTTTTT.

The V gene is TRBV6-6, the J gene TRBJ2-2; D possibly uses TRBD1 or TRBD2 (6 bases each). V was pared by 1 base and J by 1 base, with 10 bases between. The germline V gene has CDR1 MNHNY and CDR2 SVGAGI (reference sequence). The CDR3 extends over 16 amino acids. The CDR3, as DNA: TGTGCCAGCAGTTACTTTGGGGGGCAGAACACCGGGGAGCTGTTTTTT. As protein: CASSYFGGQNTGELFF.

This clonotype has only a few counts. V gene TRBV6-2 or TRBV6-3 combines with J gene TRBJ2-7; the match to TRBD1 covers 8 bases. CDR3 size: 14 residues. Germline CDR1 and CDR2: MNHEY and SVGEGT. V was clipped by 2 bases and J by 6 bases; unmatched bases: 6. The CDR3 sequence is CASSYGQGASEQYV. CDR3 coding DNA: TGTGCCAGCAGTTACGGGCAGGGGGCTAGCGAGCAGTACGTC.

This clonotype was observed at least ten times. The V call is TRBV28, the J call TRBJ2-7, with D unclear. Germline values: CDR1 MDHEN, CDR2 SYDVKM. This CDR3 comprises 12 residues. V lost 3 bases to trimming and J lost 6 bases, with 9 bases between them. The CDR3 DNA is TGTGCCAGCAGTTTCAGGTTCAGCGAGCAGTACGTC. It encodes CASSFRFSEQYV.

This clonotype was detected many times. This chain uses TRBV7-2 with TRBJ1-2, with TRBD1 matching over 11 bases. V lost 4 bases, J lost 7 bases, and 2 bases stayed unmatched. This CDR3 is 13 amino acids long. CDR1 and CDR2 from the germline V gene are SGHTA and FQGNSA. The CDR3 here is CASSSGTGGGYTF. The CDR3 coding sequence is TGTGCCAGCAGCTCCGGGACAGGGGGTGGCTACACCTTC. Full variable domain (remainder filled in from reference TRBV7-2 and TRBJ1-2): GAGVSQSPSNKVTEKGKDVELRCDPISGHTALYWYRQSLGQGLEFLIYFQGNSAPDKSGLPSDRFSAERTGGSVSTLTIQRTQQEDSAVYLCASSSGTGGGYTFGSGTRLTVV.

This clonotype appeared many times. The CDR3 DNA reads TGTGCTAGTGGTTTGGTACTGACAGGGGGCTCTCGAGAGACCCAGTACTTC. Its protein product is CASGLVLTGGSRETQYF. The rearrangement links TRBV12-5 to TRBJ2-5, with 10 nucleotides matching TRBD1. The CDR3 consists of 17 residues. Per the germline V gene, CDR1 is LGHNT and CDR2 is FRNRAP. J lost 4 bases, V lost 0 bases, and 8 bases had no gene match. The variable domain in full, with the rest retrieved from reference TRBV12-5 and TRBJ2-5, is DARVTQTPRHKVTEMGQEVTMRCQPILGHNTVFWYRQTMMQGLELLAYFRNRAPLDDSGMPKDRFSAEMPDATLATLKIQPSEPRDSAVYFCASGLVLTGGSRETQYFGPGTRLLVL.

The J gene is TRBJ1-1, the V gene TRBV2; D gene ambiguous. CDR3 length: 11 amino acids. Trimming took 2 bases from V and 5 from J, leaving 3 bases between them. Looked up from germline, CDR1 is SNHLY and CDR2 is FYNNEI. The CDR3 sequence is CASSELTEAFF. As DNA, the CDR3 is TGTGCCAGCAGTGAATTAACTGAAGCTTTCTTT.

This clonotype was observed a few times. V usage is TRBV20-1 and J usage is TRBJ2-5; 7 bases map to TRBD1. In germline, CDR1 is DFQATT, CDR2 SNEGSKA (reference sequence). The V gene end was trimmed by 6 bases and the J gene end by 2 bases; junction bases not matched to a gene: 9. The CDR3 loop spans 14 amino acids. Here the CDR3 reads CSAEPQTGQETQYF. The CDR3 nucleotides read TGCAGTGCCGAGCCGCAGACAGGGCAAGAGACCCAGTACTTC.

This clonotype has ten or more counts. Here the CDR3 reads CASSYLGNQPQHF. The CDR3 DNA reads as TGTGCCAGCAGCTACCTTGGCAATCAGCCCCAGCATTTT. This chain connects TRBV7-2 to TRBJ1-5; D gene uncertain. The CDR3 has 13 residues. V lost 4 bases to trimming and J lost 2 bases, with 6 bases between them. Germline CDR1 is SGHTA and CDR2 is FQGNSA.

The chain employs TRBV29-1 and TRBJ2-2; the D is unclear. Germline-derived CDR1 and CDR2 are SQVTM and ANQGSEA. The CDR3 totals 12 residues. The germline V and J ends were trimmed by 5 bases and 1 base, with 5 bases remaining between them. The DNA of the CDR3 is TGCAGCGTTCCCTGGAACACCGGGGAGCTGTTTTTT. Translated: CSVPWNTGELFF.

This clonotype has ten or more counts. The chain employs TRBV12-5 and TRBJ2-3; D remains ambiguous. V lost 0 bases and J 0 bases, leaving 1 base between the germline ends. Germline CDR1 reads LGHNT; CDR2 reads FRNRAP. The CDR3 extends over 13 amino acids. CDR3 region: CASGLVSTDTQYF. The CDR3 bases are TGTGCTAGTGGTTTGGTAAGCACAGATACGCAGTATTTT.